The clone carrying this T cell receptor (beta chain) was observed a handful of times. This sample was taken from a study of T-cell reconstitution after alpha-beta-depleted transplantation in children. The CDR3 extends over 14 amino acids. In germline, CDR1 is SQVTM, CDR2 ANQGSEA. Between the trimmed V and J ends, which lost 6 bases and 1 base, there was a span of 14 bases. Preparation of the TCRbeta library was carried out with unique molecular identifiers. One entry per CDR3 protein results from TCRdb running MiXCR on the PCR reads. The sample carries hundreds of thousands of distinct CDR3 sequences, 13% recorded once.

The chain employs TRBV29-1 and TRBJ2-3; D is possibly TRBD1 (6 bases). This TCR derives from a girl aged 2-10 years with congenital amegakaryocytic thrombocytopenia, due to receive a stem cell transplant. The specimen was PBMCs, collected before TCRalphabeta/CD19-depleted stem cell transplant. The CDR3 coding sequence is TGCAGCGTCATGACAGGCGCCGGCACAGATACGCAGTATTTT. The encoded protein is CSVMTGAGTDTQYF.